This paragraph covers one TCR beta chain sequence. This clonotype was observed a few times. No antigen is known for it. Per-nucleotide qualities are absent, and no much larger clonotype sits a single base away. Libraries were constructed by 5' RACE. The data were produced on an Illumina HiSeq 2500. A second 7 to 11 cycle PCR used a sample-barcoded 5' primer and a J-beta primer mix. A template-switch 5' adaptor carrying 12 random nucleotides introduced a unique molecular identifier onto each TCR beta cDNA molecule. Each sample yielded at least 2.5 million CDR3-containing paired-end reads. The Mint cDNA synthesis kit, primed by a TRBC-specific oligonucleotide, was used to synthesize first-strand cDNA from all RNA. Following uracil-DNA glycosylase treatment, a first 18-cycle PCR with universal primers M1SS and BC2_uni_R was performed on all cDNA. The authors processed their data as follows. For normalization, 1 million high-quality reads, each with a distinct molecular identifier, were randomly selected from each sample. Instead of being binned into consensus sequences, reads that shared molecular identifiers were thrown out. CDR3 identification, clonotype clustering and error correction used MiTCR with a Q25 quality threshold and the strictest error-elimination algorithm. A nonparametric unseen species model with Euler transformation was used to estimate lower-bound total TCR beta diversity. The public reads were reanalyzed by TCRdb: fastp trimming at Q25, MiXCR alignment, in-frame beta chains only. Rows with a matching CDR3 protein are joined into one entry that keeps the most common DNA and genes. The V and J calls were determined by TCRdb, not by the authors. Within this sample are approximately 290,000 distinct CDR3 sequences, with 25% to 30% of them counted one time only. In total, the top ten clones hold roughly 28% of the sample.

The data were taken from a study of blood T cells in healthy people across ages (dated by TCRdb to between 2015 and 2017). Study-wide context: In model experiments, template switching captured roughly one uniquely barcoded TCR beta cDNA molecule for every two T cells. Using deep sequencing normalized with unique cDNA molecular identifiers, the study measured how TCR beta repertoire diversity changes with age. The donors were divided into four age groups: young (average approximately 17 years), middle-aged (about 40), aged (roughly 66) and long-lived (82). To avoid experimental bias, donors of different ages were distributed randomly across sequencing lanes. The study analyzed two additional independent replicas of 1 million unique cDNA reads from the same blood draw for two donors, one aged 18 to 29 and one aged 80 or older.

After removal of 5 bases from V and 5 bases from J, the junction retains 8 bases not matched to a gene. The CDR3 runs 17 amino acids, cysteine and phenylalanine included. Only the CDR3 region is kept as DNA, spanning 51 bases read in frame from base 1. Taken from the germline V gene, the CDR1 and CDR2 loops are SGHTA and FQGTGA. Systemically healthy Caucasian individuals from Russia, roughly 40 in total and aged about 6 to 95 years, were included as donors. Each donor gave roughly 9.5 milliliters of peripheral blood, collected into EDTA-treated Vacutainer tubes. Ficoll-Paque density-gradient centrifugation was used to isolate PBMCs, with at least 6 million obtained per sample. Total RNA, at least 5.5 micrograms per sample, was extracted from PBMCs with Trizol reagent. Naive CD45RAhigh/CD27high T cell percentages were measured by flow cytometry on a PBMC aliquot from every donor. General study outcomes and caveats: As age increased, observed TCR beta diversity per million T cells dropped in a roughly linear way, and a significant reduction was already evident by age about 36. Estimates of total diversity based on one million sequenced T cells were considered lower bounds and underestimates. Compared with the aged group, more naive CD4+ T cells, fewer expanded clones and increased TCR diversity were shown by the long-lived group, suggesting age selection. Because donor CMV infection status was unknown, age-related changes in expanded clonotypes were potentially confounded. Because profiling used bulk unsorted PBMCs, naive and antigen-experienced compartments could not be compared conclusively. The percentage of naive T cells measured by flow cytometry correlated strongly with observed TCR beta diversity.

The source material was blood. The source of this sequence is a woman in her sixties or seventies in good health. The chain was built from TRBV7-3 and TRBJ2-2; TRBD2 matches 13 bases in the middle. The nucleotide sequence reads TGTGCCAGCAGCACCCCCCGGACTAGCGGGGGAACCGGGGAGCTGTTTTTT. It specifies CASSTPRTSGGTGELFF.